This TCR beta chain was sequenced for a study of patients and donors after allogeneic stem cell transplantation. TCRdb re-derived calls from the RT-PCR reads in MiXCR, one entry per CDR3 protein. Of a few hundred thousand distinct CDR3 sequences in the sample, less than 50% are singletons; the top ten hold more than 9%. Germline CDR1 and CDR2: DFQATT and SNEGSKA (reference sequence). This CDR3 has 16 residues. V was pared by 4 bases and J by 5 bases, with 11 bases of the junction left unmatched. This chain connects TRBV20-1 to TRBJ2-1; 10 nucleotides agree with TRBD1. This TCR came from a human donor who was either an allogeneic HSCT recipient or a stem cell or donor lymphocyte infusion donor (not recorded which). It is not recorded whose cells these are; they may come from a transplant donor. Sequencing was carried out using blood, either unsorted or a sorted T cell fraction (not recorded which). The CDR3 loop is CSAIYTPGQGNNEQFF. The CDR3 DNA follows: TGCAGTGCTATCTACACACCGGGACAGGGGAACAATGAGCAGTTCTTC.